The entry that follows covers one T cell receptor (beta chain) sequence. Antigen unknown. The source of the sample is a study of B cell selection in AIRE deficiency. Study-level findings and limits: Patient Tconv and Treg cells showed healthy-like TCRBV usage, CDR3 length, diversity. Around 31% of healthy-shared Treg sequences were found among patient Tconv cells.

Sorted regulatory T cells were CD4-positive, CD25-high and CD127-low or negative. As handled by the study authors: Treg pools: roughly 6.2x10^4 distinct patient, 92,000 or so donor TCRbeta sequences. Profiling relied on immunoSEQ multiplex PCR, and the TCRdb table lists in-frame clones only, not all of them. D and trimming come from the DNA, and the V and J calls and clone size come from that table. The profile shows about 18,000 clones, around 93% of them singletons. The CDR3 runs 15 residues. The V end was cut by 6 bases, the J end by 7 bases, with 19 bases between. CDR1 is SGHTA and CDR2 is FQGTGA in the germline V gene.

V is TRBV7-3 and J is TRBJ1-5; D perhaps matches TRBD1 (6 bases). The sequence was collected from a human donor in good health. Sequencing was done on a sample of CD4+CD25+ Tregs sorted from PBMCs. CDR3 sequence: CASRMGVRGGQPQHF. DNA for the CDR3: TGTGCCAGCAGGATGGGGGTCAGGGGCGGACAGCCCCAGCATTTT.